The TCR beta chain under discussion was sequenced for a study of control samples from healthy donors and cancer patients. Libraries were prepared by immunoSEQ multiplex PCR; TCRdb keeps only in-frame clonotypes and omits some of them. This sample yields under 200,000 clones, of which 94% are seen a single time; about 9.3% belongs to the top ten. The CDR3 has 14 amino acids. Trimming removed 4 bases at V and 1 base at J, with 11 bases between. CDR1 SGHRS and CDR2 YFSETQ come from the germline V gene. This clonotype was sampled from a woman aged 40 to 50 in good health. Sequencing was carried out using blood. The chain has TRBV5-1 and TRBJ2-5; D gene unclear. This chain's CDR3 is CASSSAVGQETQYF. The CDR3 DNA is TGCGCCAGCAGCAGTGCGGTCGGCCAAGAGACCCAGTACTTC.